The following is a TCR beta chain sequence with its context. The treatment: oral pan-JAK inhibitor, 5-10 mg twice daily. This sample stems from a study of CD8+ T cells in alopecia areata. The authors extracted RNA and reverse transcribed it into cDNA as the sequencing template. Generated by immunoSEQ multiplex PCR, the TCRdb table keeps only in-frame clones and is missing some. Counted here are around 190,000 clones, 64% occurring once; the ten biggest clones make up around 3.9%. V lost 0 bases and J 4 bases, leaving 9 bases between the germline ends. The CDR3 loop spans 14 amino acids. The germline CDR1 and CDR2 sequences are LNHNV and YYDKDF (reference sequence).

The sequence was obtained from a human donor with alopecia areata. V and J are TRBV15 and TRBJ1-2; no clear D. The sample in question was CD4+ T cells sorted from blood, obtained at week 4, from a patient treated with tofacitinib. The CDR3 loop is CATSRDLSSYGYTF. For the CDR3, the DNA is TGTGCCACCAGCAGAGATTTGAGTAGCTATGGCTACACCTTC.